What follows are 31 T cell receptor beta chains derived from one specimen sequenced in a study of CD8+ T cells in alopecia areata. The treatment was: oral pan-JAK inhibitor, 5-10 mg twice daily. cDNA prepared by RNA extraction and subsequent reverse transcription served as the template for sequencing. The assay was immunoSEQ multiplex PCR, and TCRdb's table has in-frame clones only and misses some. This table has about 140,000 clones, 54% appearing once. Sequences were derived from CD8+ T cells sorted from blood, sampled at week 4, from a patient treated with tofacitinib. The receptors were sampled from a human donor with alopecia areata.

V and J are TRBV5-4 and TRBJ1-2, with D hard to call. The germline gives CDR1 SGHNT, CDR2 YYREEE (reference sequence). This CDR3 is 14 amino acids long. Between the trimmed V and J ends, which lost 1 base and 8 bases, there was a span of 15 bases. In nucleotides, the CDR3 is TGTGCCAGCAGCTTGCAAGGTCCTTCAGGCGGCTACACCTTC. This encodes CASSLQGPSGGYTF.

This chain links TRBV6-1 with TRBJ2-3; D is undetermined. Germline CDR1 is MNHNS and CDR2 is SASEGT. This CDR3 is 15 amino acids long. V dropped 1 base and J dropped 4 bases, with 12 bases sitting between them. CDR3 sequence reads: CASSEEVPNSDTQYF. In DNA, the CDR3 is TGTGCCAGCAGTGAAGAGGTCCCTAACTCAGATACGCAGTATTTT.

This clone occurred a few times. The rearrangement joins TRBV5-4 to TRBJ2-3; the D is unclear. This CDR3 has 12 residues. The germline V and J ends were trimmed by 0 bases and 6 bases, with 5 bases remaining between them. Germline V CDR1 and CDR2: SGHNT, YYREEE (reference sequence). CDR3 sequence reads: CASSLATDTQYF. CDR3 bases: TGTGCCAGCAGCTTGGCCACGGATACGCAGTATTTT.

The chain couples TRBV6-1 to TRBJ1-2, with D possibly TRBD1 on 6 matching bases. The germline V gene has CDR1 MNHNS and CDR2 SASEGT. Trimming shortened V by 4 bases and J by 2 bases, and 8 bases separated the two germline ends. The CDR3 covers 13 residues. The CDR3 is CASSVDRNYGYTF. The CDR3 coding sequence is TGTGCCAGCAGTGTTGACAGGAACTATGGCTACACCTTC.

V and J are TRBV10-3 and TRBJ1-2; D is perhaps TRBD1 (6 bases). CDR1 ENHRY and CDR2 SYGVKD come from the germline V gene. Trimming removed 8 bases at V and 2 bases at J, with 21 bases between. The length of the CDR3 is 16 residues. The CDR3 DNA follows: TGTGCCATCGGGGGACAAGGCCCCCCTATAAACTATGGCTACACCTTC. Translation gives CAIGGQGPPINYGYTF.

This clone appeared once. The chain links TRBV4-3 to TRBJ2-7; 15 nucleotides agree with TRBD2. There are 16 residues in the CDR3. V trimming: 1 base; J trimming: 2 bases; junction bases outside the gene matches: 0. Germline V gene sequence: CDR1 LGHNA, CDR2 YSLEER. CDR3 DNA sequence: TGCGCCAGCAGCCAAGGGACTAGCGGGGGGGCCTACGAGCAGTACTTC. It translates to CASSQGTSGGAYEQYF.

This clone has a handful of counts. This chain uses TRBV7-9 with TRBJ2-5; a possible D gene is TRBD1 (6 bases). Germline V gives CDR1 SEHNR, CDR2 FQNEAQ (reference sequence). V lost 5 bases to trimming and J lost 4 bases, with 14 bases between them. The length of the CDR3 is 14 residues. The CDR3 bases are TGTGCCAGCAGCGCTGAGGCAGGGGTAGAGACCCAGTACTTC. This codes for CASSAEAGVETQYF.

Worth noting for this clone: One end of the junction varies from germline; a read error may be responsible. V is TRBV25-1 and J is TRBJ2-7, with TRBD1 matching over 7 bases. The CDR3 loop spans 16 amino acids. The germline gives CDR1 MGHDK, CDR2 SYGVNS. This chain's CDR3 is CASSEVVTGFSDEQYF. In nucleotides, the CDR3 is TGTGCCAGCAGTGAAGTCGTGACAGGGTTCTCCGACGAGCAGTACTTC.

In this sample, this clone turned up a few times. The gene calls are TRBV23-1 and TRBJ1-5; D might be TRBD1 (5 bases). Being an ORF, TRBV23-1 has a function that is uncertain. CDR3 length equals 14 residues. The ends were cut back, 1 base at V and 4 bases at J, with 8 bases in the middle. CDR3 nucleotide sequence: TGCGCCAGCAGTCAATGGGGACCAAATCAGCCCCAGCATTTT. This codes for CASSQWGPNQPQHF.

This chain uses TRBV30 with TRBJ2-2; D not resolved. The germline CDR1 and CDR2 sequences are GTSNPN and SVGIG (reference sequence). V shed 2 bases and J shed 4 bases, with 8 bases lying between them. CDR3 length equals 13 residues. In DNA, the CDR3 is TGTGCCTGGAGTCTGGGCAGCACCGGGGAGCTGTTTTTT. Its translation: CAWSLGSTGELFF. The full variable domain, in which reference TRBV30 and TRBJ2-2 provide the parts outside the CDR3, is SQTIHQWPATLVQPVGSPLSLECTVEGTSNPNLYWYRQAAGRGLQLLFYSVGIGQISSEVPQNLSASRPQDRQFILSSKKLLLSDSGFYLCAWSLGSTGELFFGEGSRLTVL.

The chain links TRBV23-1 to TRBJ1-5, with D unclear. TRBV23-1 is an ORF for which the function is uncertain. CDR3 length: 9 amino acids. Between the trimmed V and J ends, which lost 7 bases and 5 bases, there was a span of 0 bases. The CDR3 DNA sequence: TGCGCCAGCAATCAGCCCCAGCATTTT. Protein: CASNQPQHF.

The chain has TRBV4-3 and TRBJ2-7; the match to TRBD1 covers 12 bases. The CDR3 has 15 amino acids. Germline V gives CDR1 LGHNA, CDR2 YSLEER. V lost 3 bases and J lost 5; bases outside the gene matches: 5. CDR3 amino acids: CASSHGTGGLNEQYF. CDR3 bases: TGCGCCAGCAGCCACGGGACAGGGGGCCTGAACGAGCAGTACTTC.

The chain combines TRBV18 with TRBJ1-2; no definite D call. Trimming stripped 6 bases from V and 1 base from J, with 12 bases between. CDR1 is KGHSH and CDR2 is LQKENI in the germline V gene. There are 14 residues in the CDR3. The CDR3, as DNA: TGTGCCAGCTCGCTCGACACCTTTAACTATGGCTACACCTTC. It codes for CASSLDTFNYGYTF.

The chain joins TRBV13 to TRBJ2-7; TRBD2 matches 8 bases. This CDR3 comprises 13 residues. The V gene's germline CDR1 is PRHDT and CDR2 FYEKMQ (reference sequence). J gave up 4 bases and V 5 bases, and 4 bases lay outside the gene matches. The CDR3 loop reads CASSLSGGYEQYF. In nucleotides, the CDR3 is TGTGCCAGCAGCCTATCGGGGGGGTACGAGCAGTACTTC.

On this clone: Other DNA sequences in this specimen translate into the identical CDR3. The chain recombines TRBV9 with TRBJ2-2; D gene uncertain. Germline CDR1 and CDR2: SGDLS and YYNGEE. V lost 4 bases and J lost 0, with 1 base in between. The CDR3 sequence is 12 residues long. CDR3 in DNA: TGTGCCAGCAGCCCGAACACCGGGGAGCTGTTTTTT. It is translated as CASSPNTGELFF.

V and J are TRBV4-3 and TRBJ1-2, with D possibly TRBD1 on 6 matching bases. This CDR3 is built from 16 residues. From germline, CDR1 is LGHNA and CDR2 YSLEER. Trimming cost V 0 bases and J 4 bases, with 15 bases left between them. CDR3 nucleotides: TGCGCCAGCAGCCAAGATAGGGAGGGGGAGGCCTATGGCTACACCTTC. It encodes CASSQDREGEAYGYTF.

Only one count was recorded for this clone. The J gene is TRBJ1-1, the V gene TRBV6-5; D is unclear. CDR1 is MNHEY, CDR2 SVGAGI, per germline. V dropped 7 bases and J dropped 0 bases, with 15 bases sitting between them. The CDR3 has 15 amino acids. The CDR3 nucleotides read TGTGCCAGCATCGTGTTCCGACGAATGAACACTGAAGCTTTCTTT. This encodes CASIVFRRMNTEAFF.

J is TRBJ1-2 and V is TRBV6-5, with TRBD1 identical over 7 bases. V lost 0 bases and J lost 0; bases outside the gene matches: 4. CDR1 is MNHEY, CDR2 SVGAGI, per germline. This CDR3 is built from 16 residues. The chain's CDR3 is CASSYSTGEANYGYTF. The DNA for the CDR3 is TGTGCCAGCAGTTACTCTACAGGGGAAGCTAACTATGGCTACACCTTC.

This chain connects TRBV7-8 to TRBJ2-5; 9 bases agree with TRBD2. This CDR3 has 15 residues. V was pared by 6 bases and J by 5 bases, with 10 bases of the junction left unmatched. Germline V lookup: CDR1 SGHVS, CDR2 FQNEAQ. The CDR3 loop is CASRRRLAVQETQYF. CDR3 bases: TGTGCCAGCAGGAGGAGACTAGCGGTACAGGAGACCCAGTACTTC. Full variable domain (remainder filled in from reference TRBV7-8 and TRBJ2-5): GAGVSQSPRYKVAKRGQDVALRCDPISGHVSLFWYQQALGQGPEFLTYFQNEAQLDKSGLPSDRFFAERPEGSVSTLKIQRTQQEDSAVYLCASRRRLAVQETQYFGPGTRLLVL.

The J gene is TRBJ1-1, the V gene TRBV4-1; D is uncertain. Germline V CDR1 and CDR2: MGHRA, YSYEKL. Trimming cost V 4 bases and J 1 base, with 13 bases left between them. CDR3 length equals 15 residues. Here the CDR3 DNA reads TGCGCCAGCAGCCCTCGGGTTGGCAAGAACACTGAAGCTTTCTTT. As protein: CASSPRVGKNTEAFF.

The chain employs TRBV27 and TRBJ2-7; D is unresolved. The CDR3 has 11 residues. V lost 2 bases and J 5 bases, leaving 4 bases between the germline ends. Germline assignment: CDR1 MNHEY and CDR2 SMNVEV (reference sequence). The CDR3: CASSLGHEQYF. The CDR3 region has the DNA TGTGCCAGCAGTTTAGGGCACGAGCAGTACTTC.

A few counts support this clone. The chain recombines TRBV29-1 with TRBJ1-1, with 9 bases fitting TRBD1. CDR1 is SQVTM, CDR2 ANQGSEA, per germline. This CDR3 comprises 15 residues. V shed 4 bases, J shed 4 bases, and the junction held 10 bases outside the gene matches. CDR3 DNA: TGCAGCGTTGCCGGGACAGGGAGAGGGAGCACTGAAGCTTTCTTT. As protein: CSVAGTGRGSTEAFF.

The chain employs TRBV7-9 and TRBJ2-3; no definite D call. Between the trimmed V and J ends, which lost 8 bases and 4 bases, there was a span of 22 bases. Germline-derived CDR1 and CDR2 are SEHNR and FQNEAQ (reference sequence). The CDR3 runs to 16 residues. In DNA, the CDR3 is TGTGCCAGCTCCCCCCACCCACGGTTTCGGGCAGATACGCAGTATTTT. Encoded protein: CASSPHPRFRADTQYF.

The J gene is TRBJ1-5, the V gene TRBV21-1; TRBD1 was called by the table and not checked on the DNA. TRBV21-1 is a known pseudogene. CDR3 length: 14 amino acids. The CDR3 loop is CASSKGQGNQPQHF. CDR3 nucleotides: TGTGCCAGCAGCAAAGGACAGGGCAATCAGCCCCAGCATTTT.

In this sample, this clone turned up a few times. Here the CDR3 reads CASSLGRGMREQYF. The CDR3 DNA is TGTGCCAGCAGCTTAGGTCGGGGGATGAGGGAGCAGTACTTC. The chain uses TRBV7-9 and TRBJ2-7, with D maybe TRBD2 (6 bases). CDR1 and CDR2 from the germline V gene are SEHNR and FQNEAQ (reference sequence). The CDR3 loop spans 14 amino acids. Trimming took off 1 base at V and 7 bases at J, with 14 bases between the two ends.

V and J are TRBV5-6 and TRBJ2-1; D may be TRBD1 (7 bases). Trimming stripped 7 bases from V and 8 bases from J, with 22 bases between. The CDR3 consists of 15 residues. The germline V gene has CDR1 SGHDT and CDR2 YYEEEE. This CDR3 is CASSRGAGWGDEQFF. The CDR3 coding sequence is TGTGCCAGCTCCAGGGGGGCAGGTTGGGGCGATGAGCAGTTCTTC.

This CDR3 is CASSLIRDKSSYNSPLHF. The CDR3 region has the DNA TGTGCCAGCAGCTTAATTCGGGACAAAAGCTCCTATAATTCACCCCTCCACTTT. V is TRBV7-8 and J is TRBJ1-6; D may be TRBD1 (6 bases). The CDR3 loop spans 18 amino acids. Trimming shortened V by 2 bases and J by 0 bases, and 14 bases separated the two germline ends. The germline V gene has CDR1 SGHVS and CDR2 FQNEAQ. Variable domain in full (rest from reference TRBV7-8 and TRBJ1-6): GAGVSQSPRYKVAKRGQDVALRCDPISGHVSLFWYQQALGQGPEFLTYFQNEAQLDKSGLPSDRFFAERPEGSVSTLKIQRTQQEDSAVYLCASSLIRDKSSYNSPLHFGNGTRLTVT.

This clone was seen just once. The rearrangement joins TRBV9 to TRBJ2-5; D assignment may be TRBD1 or TRBD2 (6 bases each). The germline V gene encodes CDR1 SGDLS and CDR2 YYNGEE. V was clipped by 1 base and J by 2 bases, with 12 bases between them. This CDR3 has 15 residues. The CDR3: CASSVRGRRQETQYF. CDR3 sequence (DNA): TGTGCCAGCAGCGTACGGGGGCGACGGCAAGAGACCCAGTACTTC.

The genes are TRBV5-1 and TRBJ2-1, with 8 bases matching TRBD1. In germline, CDR1 is SGHRS, CDR2 YFSETQ. CDR3 length equals 13 residues. The V segment lost 4 bases and the J segment 15 bases; nucleotides outside the gene matches: 12. The CDR3 bases are TGCGCCAGCAGCCGAGTACCCGGGACAGGTTCGTTCTTC. Its protein is CASSRVPGTGSFF.

The DNA for the CDR3 is TGTGCCAGCAGCTACGGACCGGGGGAAGGGTATCATGGCTACACCTTC. Translated, it gives CASSYGPGEGYHGYTF. The chain uses TRBV7-9 and TRBJ1-2; possibly TRBD1 for D (5 bases). Germline-derived CDR1 and CDR2 are SEHNR and FQNEAQ (reference sequence). With 4 bases removed from V and 6 bases from J, the gap between germline ends came to 21 bases. The CDR3 contains 16 residues. Looking up the rest from reference TRBV7-9 and TRBJ1-2 gives the full variable domain: DTGVSQNPRHKITKRGQNVTFRCDPISEHNRLYWYRQTLGQGPEFLTYFQNEAQLEKSRLLSDRFSAERPKGSFSTLEIQRTEQGDSAMYLCASSYGPGEGYHGYTFGSGTRLTVV.

V gene TRBV30 combines with J gene TRBJ2-7; unclear D gene. Germline V lookup: CDR1 GTSNPN, CDR2 SVGIG (reference sequence). This CDR3 is built from 10 residues. With 5 bases removed from V and 4 bases from J, the gap between germline ends came to 6 bases. This chain's CDR3 is CAWGIYEQYF. CDR3 sequence (DNA): TGTGCCTGGGGAATTTACGAGCAGTACTTC. The variable domain in full, with the rest retrieved from reference TRBV30 and TRBJ2-7, is SQTIHQWPATLVQPVGSPLSLECTVEGTSNPNLYWYRQAAGRGLQLLFYSVGIGQISSEVPQNLSASRPQDRQFILSSKKLLLSDSGFYLCAWGIYEQYFGPGTRLTVT.